This T cell receptor (beta chain) is from a study of T cells after yellow fever vaccination. This clonotype was counted between two and nine times. 5'RACE template switching added a universal primer site and UMIs to TCR cDNA. Via MiXCR, TCRdb re-called the 5' RACE reads, giving one row per CDR3 protein. This table has some 150,000 distinct CDR3 sequences, approximately 9.7% appearing once. The V gene's germline CDR1 is LGHNA and CDR2 YSLEER. Between the trimmed V and J ends, which lost 3 bases and 4 bases, there was a span of 16 bases. This CDR3 contains 17 residues. Sample: CD8+ T cells sorted from PBMCs, taken 45 days after the yellow fever booster vaccination. The chain uses TRBV4-3 and TRBJ2-6, with a tentative D call TRBD2 (6 bases). The sequence was obtained from a man younger than 35 who received the YFV17D yellow fever vaccine. The CDR3 DNA reads as TGCGCCAGCAGCCAGGCTTGGGCCCGGGAGGGGGCCAACGTCCTGACTTTC. This gives the protein CASSQAWAREGANVLTF.